This is a list of T cell receptor beta chains from one sample in a study of cytomegalovirus exposure and HLA in healthy donors. Libraries were prepared by immunoSEQ multiplex PCR; TCRdb keeps only in-frame clonotypes and omits some of them. The data hold about 98,000 clones, with about 81% observed a single time. The sequencing sample was made of PBMCs. The receptors shown here come from a man between 40 and 49 years old in good health and CMV-seronegative. The CDR3 runs from the conserved cysteine through the conserved F or W. Each record gives: D gene, clone size, V gene, J gene, CDR3 protein, CDR3 DNA. A D gene is named only where the DNA matches it firmly. Clone size is shown for a subset of rows, as once, few, many or a class of expanded clone.

.	few	TRBV6-5	TRBJ2-7	CASRPSGYAYEQYF	TGTGCCAGCAGACCCTCAGGGTACGCCTACGAGCAGTACTTC
.	once	TRBV4-3	TRBJ1-6	CASSQDGSSGKSYNSPLHF	TGCGCCAGCAGCCAAGATGGGTCGTCAGGGAAGTCCTATAATTCACCCCTCCACTTT
.	.	TRBV19	TRBJ2-1	CASSTRTGDSYNEQFF	TGTGCCAGTAGTACTAGGACCGGGGACTCCTACAATGAGCAGTTCTTC
.	.	TRBV6-5	TRBJ2-3	CASSSRQKQVSDTQYF	TGTGCCAGCAGTTCCCGACAGAAACAGGTGTCAGATACGCAGTATTTT
.	.	TRBV7-9	TRBJ1-2	CASSRENSGLRYGYTF	TGTGCCAGCAGCCGAGAAAATTCGGGACTCCGCTATGGCTACACCTTC
TRBD1	.	TRBV2	TRBJ2-4	CASYPGQGGNIQYF	TGTGCCAGTTACCCGGGACAGGGAGGAAACATTCAGTACTTC
.	.	TRBV11-3	TRBJ2-1	CASGGSTVHEQFF	TGTGCCAGCGGGGGGTCGACGGTCCATGAGCAGTTCTTC
TRBD1	few	TRBV6-9	TRBJ1-2	CASSRGQGASSRYGYTF	TGTGCCAGCAGTCGGGGACAGGGGGCAAGTTCGCGCTATGGCTACACCTTC
.	few	TRBV6-5	TRBJ1-4	CASSYYGTTNEKLFF	TGTGCCAGCAGTTACTACGGGACAACTAATGAAAAACTGTTTTTT
.	.	TRBV4-3	TRBJ1-3	CASSQDFLWTGFIVSGNTIYF	TGCGCCAGCAGCCAAGACTTCCTTTGGACTGGATTTATTGTCTCTGGAAACACCATATATTTT
TRBD2	.	TRBV28	TRBJ2-5	CASSLMGGSETQYF	TGTGCCAGCAGTTTAATGGGGGGGTCAGAGACCCAGTACTTC
.	.	TRBV5-1	TRBJ2-1	CASSLNSPEQFF	TGCGCCAGCAGCTTGAACTCTCCGGAGCAGTTCTTC
.	few	TRBV6-6	TRBJ2-3	CASSYAVFTDTQYF	TGTGCCAGCAGTTACGCAGTCTTCACAGATACGCAGTATTTT
.	.	TRBV29-1	TRBJ2-3	CSVGGGLSTDTQYF	TGCAGCGTTGGAGGGGGTTTGAGCACAGATACGCAGTATTTT
.	.	TRBV30	TRBJ2-3	CAWSLDRQAPDTQYF	TGTGCCTGGAGTCTCGATCGACAGGCGCCAGATACGCAGTATTTT
.	.	TRBV29-1	TRBJ2-7	CSVEDSYEQYF	TGCAGCGTTGAAGATTCATACGAGCAGTACTTC
TRBD2	.	TRBV7-6	TRBJ2-5	CASSSMSSGGQGETQYF	TGTGCCAGCAGCTCGATGTCTAGCGGGGGCCAGGGGGAGACCCAGTACTTC
.	.	TRBV6-1	TRBJ1-3	CASSEGSYSGNTIYF	TGTGCCAGCAGTGAAGGAAGCTACTCTGGAAACACCATATATTTT
.	few	TRBV11-3	TRBJ2-1	CASSFGLLRAQSYNEQFF	TGTGCCAGCAGCTTTGGTCTACTGAGGGCCCAATCCTACAATGAGCAGTTCTTC
TRBD1	.	TRBV15	TRBJ2-7	CATSRDRAGQVHEQYF	TGTGCCACCAGCAGAGACCGCGCGGGACAGGTCCACGAGCAGTACTTC
.	.	TRBV5-4	TRBJ1-1	CASSLAGNRNTEAFF	TGTGCCAGCAGCTTGGCGGGTAACCGGAACACTGAAGCTTTCTTT
.	few	TRBV7-2	TRBJ1-3	CASSKQGLSSGNTIYF	TGTGCCAGCAGCAAACAGGGATTGAGCTCTGGAAACACCATATATTTT
.	once	TRBV7-2	TRBJ2-2	CASKLLRDRNTGELFF	TGTGCCAGCAAATTGCTGCGGGACAGGAACACCGGGGAGCTGTTTTTT
.	.	TRBV7-6	TRBJ1-3	CASSPASGVTRNTIYF	TGTGCCAGCAGCCCCGCATCGGGGGTAACACGAAACACCATATATTTT
.	.	TRBV10-3	TRBJ2-7	CAISGLYEQYF	TGTGCCATCAGCGGACTTTACGAGCAGTACTTC
.	.	TRBV7-6	TRBJ2-7	CASSLRVTGEQYF	TGTGCCAGCAGCTTACGGGTGACGGGGGAGCAGTACTTC
.	.	TRBV6-1	TRBJ2-3	CASSENSDTQYF	TGTGCCAGCAGTGAAAACTCAGATACGCAGTATTTT
TRBD1	.	TRBV7-9	TRBJ2-1	CASSLRGGTGDNEQFF	TGTGCCAGCAGCTTAAGGGGGGGGACAGGGGACAATGAGCAGTTCTTC